This T cell receptor beta chain was obtained from a study of cytomegalovirus exposure and HLA in healthy donors. Across the study: An earlier analysis identified 117 million unique TCR beta sequences in 150 million to 200 million T cells. Of the donors genotyped, a few hundred in all, 81% fell in the Caucasian-associated ancestry cluster. Study conclusions and caveats: In presence/absence analyses, roughly uniform sequencing depth across donors was assumed. Investigators reported 150 to 200 TCR beta chains as tied to cytomegalovirus.

Note on this clone: Its specificity is unknown.

From germline, CDR1 is KGHSH and CDR2 LQKENI. Trimming stripped 2 bases from V and 0 bases from J, with 5 bases between. The CDR3 is 14 amino acids. PCR used 60 Vbeta primers and 13 Jbeta primers. Libraries were prepared by immunoSEQ multiplex PCR; TCRdb keeps only in-frame clonotypes and omits some of them. Of about 160,000 clones listed, roughly 80% are singletons. This receptor was obtained from a woman aged 30 to 39 in good health and CMV-seropositive. The sample taken for sequencing was PBMCs. The genes are TRBV18 and TRBJ1-5; D is unresolved. The CDR3 DNA reads as TGTGCCAGCTCACCAACCAGTAGCAATCAGCCCCAGCATTTT. It specifies CASSPTSSNQPQHF.